This T cell receptor (beta chain) emerged from a study of lymphopenia after photon versus proton radiotherapy. Whole-study results and caveats: Larger post-nadir TCR diversity loss correlated inversely with survival in deceased patients. After the lymphocyte nadir, photon-treated repertoires showed oligoclonal expansion, especially of CD8+ Temra cells. Survival link was tested only in deceased patients; proton benefit remains a possibility. Proton therapy kept repertoires fairly stable, unlike photons, which gained effector/memory cells.

The repertoire was sequenced with immunoSEQ multiplex PCR; TCRdb's copy has only in-frame clones and lacks some. The sample lists about 26,000 clones, 75% to 90% seen once, with 5.2% in the top ten. On this clone itself: Its cognate antigen is unknown.

The source of this sequence is a man aged 30 to 45 with gastric cancer. The sequencing used peripheral blood, collected from a patient treated with photon-based radiotherapy.

Here the CDR3 DNA reads TGCGCCAGCAGCCTATCTGACAGGGGGCTTGGAAACACCATATATTTT. Amino acids: CASSLSDRGLGNTIYF. The J gene is TRBJ1-3, the V gene TRBV4-1; 10 nucleotides align to TRBD1. There are 16 residues in the CDR3. Trimming removed 4 bases from V and 3 bases from J; junction bases left unmatched: 6. CDR1 and CDR2 (germline): MGHRA, YSYEKL.